Below, one T cell receptor (beta chain) is given with its context. This entry is derived from a study of blood T cell repertoires in COVID-19. Study in general: Sites across the United States, Italy and Spain contributed samples from acute and convalescent COVID-19. Sources were T cells, B-cell-depleted T cells, or PBMCs; the material itself was cDNA or gDNA.

Original analysis: Amplified reference gene primers provided the basis for estimating nucleated cell counts. The table came from immunoSEQ multiplex PCR; TCRdb's copy has only in-frame clones and leaves some out. For V, J and clone size, that table is used; D and trimming come from the DNA. The sample consists of under 250,000 clones, 83% of them appearing once. Germline V gene lookup returns CDR1 LNHDA and CDR2 SQIVND (reference sequence). V lost 6 bases and J 5 bases, leaving 16 bases between the germline ends. This CDR3 is built from 14 residues. Input material: peripheral blood. This receptor was taken from a woman between 65 and 79 years old with active or convalescent COVID-19. This chain uses TRBV19 with TRBJ1-1; D ambiguous. The CDR3 region has the DNA TGTGCCAGTAGCACGGACGGTCCGGGAACTGAAGCTTTCTTT. Protein: CASSTDGPGTEAFF.